This T cell receptor beta chain was sequenced for a study of radiotherapy plus CTLA-4 blockade in lung cancer. Overall study findings and caveats: TCR clones of tumor origin grew in blood after radiotherapy plus ipilimumab. Response, reportedly, was best predicted by interferon-beta along with early blood T cell clone dynamics.

The length of the CDR3 is 16 residues. Trimming pared 10 bases from V and 3 bases from J, leaving 25 bases between. Per germline, CDR1 ENHRY and CDR2 SYGVKD. Details on this clone: The antigen remains undetermined.

Sequenced by immunoSEQ multiplex PCR; TCRdb stores in-frame clones only, minus some. Among tens of thousands of clones listed, around nine tenths were seen once. The TCR originated in a human donor with non-small cell lung cancer that progressed on radiotherapy plus ipilimumab. Sequences were derived from peripheral blood, sampled from a patient treated with radiotherapy plus ipilimumab. This chain joins TRBV10-3 and TRBJ2-7; a possible D gene is TRBD1 (8 bases). The CDR3, as DNA: TGTGCCACCGGACAGGGCTTAGCGGGCCGCTTCTACGAGCAGTACTTC. It codes for CATGQGLAGRFYEQYF.